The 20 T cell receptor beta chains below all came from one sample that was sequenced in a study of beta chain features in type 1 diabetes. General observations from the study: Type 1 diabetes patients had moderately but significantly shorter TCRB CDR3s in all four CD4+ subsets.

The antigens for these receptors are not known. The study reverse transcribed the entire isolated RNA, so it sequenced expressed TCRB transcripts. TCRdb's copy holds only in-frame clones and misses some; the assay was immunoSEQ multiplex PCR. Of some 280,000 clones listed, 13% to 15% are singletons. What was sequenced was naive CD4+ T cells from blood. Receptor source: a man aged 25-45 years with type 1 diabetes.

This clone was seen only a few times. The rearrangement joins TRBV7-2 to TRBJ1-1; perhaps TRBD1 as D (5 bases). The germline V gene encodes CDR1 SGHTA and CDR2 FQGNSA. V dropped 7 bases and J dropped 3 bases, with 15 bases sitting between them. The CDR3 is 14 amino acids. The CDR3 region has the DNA TGTGCCAGCAAACTTTCGGACATGGACACTGAAGCTTTCTTT. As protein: CASKLSDMDTEAFF. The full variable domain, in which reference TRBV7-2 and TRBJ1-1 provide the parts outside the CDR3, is GAGVSQSPSNKVTEKGKDVELRCDPISGHTALYWYRQSLGQGLEFLIYFQGNSAPDKSGLPSDRFSAERTGGSVSTLTIQRTQQEDSAVYLCASKLSDMDTEAFFGQGTRLTVV.

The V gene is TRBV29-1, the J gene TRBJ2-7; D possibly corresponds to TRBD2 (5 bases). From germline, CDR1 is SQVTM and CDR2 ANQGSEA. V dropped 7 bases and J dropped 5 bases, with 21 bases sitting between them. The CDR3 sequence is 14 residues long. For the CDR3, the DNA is TGCAGCGCCGCCCTGCGGTTAGGAGGCCACGAGCAGTACTTC. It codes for CSAALRLGGHEQYF.

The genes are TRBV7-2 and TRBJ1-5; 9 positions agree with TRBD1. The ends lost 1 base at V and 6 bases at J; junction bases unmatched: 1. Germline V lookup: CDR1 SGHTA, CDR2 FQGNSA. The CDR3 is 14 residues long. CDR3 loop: CASSLGGQGQPQHF. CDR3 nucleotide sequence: TGTGCCAGCAGCTTAGGGGGACAGGGTCAGCCCCAGCATTTT. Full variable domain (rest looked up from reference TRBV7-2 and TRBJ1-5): GAGVSQSPSNKVTEKGKDVELRCDPISGHTALYWYRQSLGQGLEFLIYFQGNSAPDKSGLPSDRFSAERTGGSVSTLTIQRTQQEDSAVYLCASSLGGQGQPQHFGDGTRLSIL.

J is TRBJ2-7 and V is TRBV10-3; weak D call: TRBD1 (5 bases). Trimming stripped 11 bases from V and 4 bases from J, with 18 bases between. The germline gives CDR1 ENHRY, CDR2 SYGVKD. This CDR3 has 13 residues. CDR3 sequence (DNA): TGTGCCGGTAGCTCAGGGCAATCGTACGAGCAGTACTTC. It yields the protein CAGSSGQSYEQYF.

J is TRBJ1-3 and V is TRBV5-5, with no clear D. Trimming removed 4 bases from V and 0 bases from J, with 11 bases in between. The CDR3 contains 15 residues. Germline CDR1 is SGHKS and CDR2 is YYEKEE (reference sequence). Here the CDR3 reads CASSLSVASGNTIYF. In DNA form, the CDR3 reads TGTGCCAGCAGCCTCAGTGTAGCCTCTGGAAACACCATATATTTT. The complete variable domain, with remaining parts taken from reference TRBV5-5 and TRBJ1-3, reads DAGVTQSPTHLIKTRGQQVTLRCSPISGHKSVSWYQQVLGQGPQFIFQYYEKEERGRGNFPDRFSARQFPNYSSELNVNALLLGDSALYLCASSLSVASGNTIYFGEGSWLTVV.

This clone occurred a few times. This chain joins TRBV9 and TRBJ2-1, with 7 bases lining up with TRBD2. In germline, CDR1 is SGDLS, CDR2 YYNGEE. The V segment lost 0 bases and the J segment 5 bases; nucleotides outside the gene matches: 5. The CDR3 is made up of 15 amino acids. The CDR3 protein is CASSVVSSGHNEQFF. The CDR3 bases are TGTGCCAGCAGCGTAGTATCTAGCGGACACAATGAGCAGTTCTTC.

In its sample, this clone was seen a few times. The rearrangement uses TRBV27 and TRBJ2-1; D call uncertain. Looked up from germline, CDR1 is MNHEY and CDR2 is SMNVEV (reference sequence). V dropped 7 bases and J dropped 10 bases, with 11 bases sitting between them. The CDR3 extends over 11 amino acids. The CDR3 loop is CASTSGREQFF. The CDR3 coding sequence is TGTGCCAGCACCTCAGGCAGGGAGCAGTTCTTC.

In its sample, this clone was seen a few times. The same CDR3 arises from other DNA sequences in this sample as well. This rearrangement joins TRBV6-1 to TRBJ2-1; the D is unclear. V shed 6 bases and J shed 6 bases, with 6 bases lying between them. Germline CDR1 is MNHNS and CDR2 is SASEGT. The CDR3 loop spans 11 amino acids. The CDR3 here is CASSIPNEQFF. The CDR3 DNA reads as TGTGCCAGCAGCATTCCCAATGAGCAGTTCTTC.

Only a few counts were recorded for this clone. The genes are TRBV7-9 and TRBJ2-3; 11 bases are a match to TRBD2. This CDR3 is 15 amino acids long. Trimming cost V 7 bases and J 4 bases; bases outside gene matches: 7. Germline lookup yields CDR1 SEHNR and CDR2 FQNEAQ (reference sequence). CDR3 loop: CASIPGLADSDTQYF. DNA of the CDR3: TGTGCCAGCATCCCGGGACTAGCGGACTCAGATACGCAGTATTTT.

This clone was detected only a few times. The CDR3 coding sequence is TGTGCCAGCAGTTTACTGGGACAGGGGACGAAGACCCAGTACTTC. Translated: CASSLLGQGTKTQYF. The chain recombines TRBV28 with TRBJ2-5, with 10 nucleotides matching TRBD1. J was trimmed by 6 bases and V by 2 bases; bases with no gene match: 6. Germline assignment: CDR1 MDHEN and CDR2 SYDVKM. CDR3 size: 15 residues.

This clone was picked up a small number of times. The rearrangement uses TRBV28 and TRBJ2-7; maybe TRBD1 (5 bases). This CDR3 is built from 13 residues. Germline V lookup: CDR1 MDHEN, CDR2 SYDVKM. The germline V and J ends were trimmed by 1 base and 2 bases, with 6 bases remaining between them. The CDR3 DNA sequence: TGTGCCAGCAGTTTATCAGGGCCCTACGAGCAGTACTTC. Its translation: CASSLSGPYEQYF.

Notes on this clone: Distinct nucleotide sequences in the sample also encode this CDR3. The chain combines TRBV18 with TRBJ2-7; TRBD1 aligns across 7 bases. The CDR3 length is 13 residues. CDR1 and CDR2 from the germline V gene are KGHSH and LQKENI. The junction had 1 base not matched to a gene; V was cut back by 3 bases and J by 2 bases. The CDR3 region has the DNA TGTGCCAGCTCACCCCAGGGGGCCTACGAGCAGTACTTC. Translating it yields CASSPQGAYEQYF.

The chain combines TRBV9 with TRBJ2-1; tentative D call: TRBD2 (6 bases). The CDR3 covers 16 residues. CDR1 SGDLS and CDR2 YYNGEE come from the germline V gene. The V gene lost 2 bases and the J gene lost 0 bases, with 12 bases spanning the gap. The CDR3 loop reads CASSVSGLSSYNEQFF. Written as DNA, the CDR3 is TGTGCCAGCAGCGTCAGCGGGCTGAGCTCCTACAATGAGCAGTTCTTC.

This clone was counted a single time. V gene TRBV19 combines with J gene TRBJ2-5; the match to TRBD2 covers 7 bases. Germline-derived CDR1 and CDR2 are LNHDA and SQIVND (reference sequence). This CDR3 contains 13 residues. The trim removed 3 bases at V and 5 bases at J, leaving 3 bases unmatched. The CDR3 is CASSMRERETQYF. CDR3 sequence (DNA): TGTGCCAGTAGTATGCGGGAGAGGGAGACCCAGTACTTC.

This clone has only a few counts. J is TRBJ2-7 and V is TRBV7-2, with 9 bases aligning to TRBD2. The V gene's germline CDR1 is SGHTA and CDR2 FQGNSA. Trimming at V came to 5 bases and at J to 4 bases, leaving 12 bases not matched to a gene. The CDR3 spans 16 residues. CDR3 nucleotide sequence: TGTGCCAGCAGCCATCCCGCCTGGACTAGCGTGTACGAGCAGTACTTC. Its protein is CASSHPAWTSVYEQYF.

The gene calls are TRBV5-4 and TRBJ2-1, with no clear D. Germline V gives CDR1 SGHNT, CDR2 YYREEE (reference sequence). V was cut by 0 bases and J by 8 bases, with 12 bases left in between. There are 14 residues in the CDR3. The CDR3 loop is CASSLVVRSDEQFF. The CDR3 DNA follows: TGTGCCAGCAGCTTGGTTGTTAGATCGGATGAGCAGTTCTTC.

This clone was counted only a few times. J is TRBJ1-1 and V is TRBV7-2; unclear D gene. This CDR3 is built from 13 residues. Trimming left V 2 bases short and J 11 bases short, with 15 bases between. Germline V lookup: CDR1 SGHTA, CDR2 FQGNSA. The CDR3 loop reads CASSLTGDVRAFF. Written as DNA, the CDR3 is TGTGCCAGCAGCTTAACCGGGGATGTAAGGGCTTTCTTT. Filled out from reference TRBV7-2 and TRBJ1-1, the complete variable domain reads GAGVSQSPSNKVTEKGKDVELRCDPISGHTALYWYRQSLGQGLEFLIYFQGNSAPDKSGLPSDRFSAERTGGSVSTLTIQRTQQEDSAVYLCASSLTGDVRAFFGQGTRLTVV.

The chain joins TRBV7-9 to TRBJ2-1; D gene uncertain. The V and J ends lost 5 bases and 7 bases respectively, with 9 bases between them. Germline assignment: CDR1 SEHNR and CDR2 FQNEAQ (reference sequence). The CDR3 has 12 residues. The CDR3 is CASSGLGNEQFF. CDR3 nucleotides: TGTGCCAGCAGCGGCCTAGGAAATGAGCAGTTCTTC.

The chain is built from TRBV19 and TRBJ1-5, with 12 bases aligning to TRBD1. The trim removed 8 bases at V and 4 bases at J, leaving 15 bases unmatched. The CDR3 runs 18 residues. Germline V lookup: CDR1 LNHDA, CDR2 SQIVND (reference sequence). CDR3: CASQPGQGAQFGNQPQHF. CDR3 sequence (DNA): TGTGCCAGTCAACCGGGACAGGGGGCTCAGTTCGGGAATCAGCCCCAGCATTTT. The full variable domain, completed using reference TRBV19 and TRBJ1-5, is DGGITQSPKYLFRKEGQNVTLSCEQNLNHDAMYWYRQDPGQGLRLIYYSQIVNDFQKGDIAEGYSVSREKKESFPLTVTSAQKNPTAFYLCASQPGQGAQFGNQPQHFGDGTRLSIL.

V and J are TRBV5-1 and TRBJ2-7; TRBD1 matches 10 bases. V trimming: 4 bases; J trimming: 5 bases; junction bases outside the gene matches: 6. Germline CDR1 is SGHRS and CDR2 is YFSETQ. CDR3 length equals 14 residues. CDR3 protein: CASSGGQGSHEQYF. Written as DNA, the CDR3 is TGCGCCAGCAGCGGGGGACAGGGGAGTCACGAGCAGTACTTC.